This T cell receptor beta chain was identified during a study of blood T cell repertoires in COVID-19. This CDR3 is 14 amino acids long. Trimming removed 8 bases from V and 8 bases from J; junction bases left unmatched: 9. CDR1 and CDR2 (germline): KGHDR, SFDVKD. Produced via immunoSEQ multiplex PCR; TCRdb's table is partial and in-frame only. The sample lists approximately 170,000 clones, around 84% occurring once. Recruitment covered fewer than 25 US areas and drew participants whose ages spanned about 18 to 89 years. The TCR sequence derives from a woman between 50 and 59 years old who had recovered from COVID-19. This sequence joins TRBV24-1 and TRBJ2-1, with 9 bases identical to TRBD1. Sequencing input: PBMCs or T cells enriched from blood (not recorded which). The CDR3 nucleotides are TGTGCCACCAATAAGGGACAGGGATCGCATGAGCAGTTCTTC. This sequence encodes CATNKGQGSHEQFF.